This note documents a single TCR beta chain sequence. The antigen is undetermined. V dropped 0 bases and J dropped 3 bases, with 11 bases sitting between them. This CDR3 is 15 amino acids long. Germline values: CDR1 SGHTA, CDR2 FQGNSA. The data belong to a study of T cell repertoires in cytomegalovirus infection. Regarding the study as a whole: HLA-C-restricted TCR beta clonotypes specific for CMV led the ex vivo response.

TCRdb re-analysed the reads in MiXCR, keeping a single row per CDR3 protein. The sample records around 530,000 distinct CDR3 sequences, approximately 26% being singletons. This rearrangement joins TRBV7-2 to TRBJ1-2, with D possibly TRBD1 on 5 matching bases. This receptor was obtained from a human donor in good health (CMV status not recorded). Some clones in this sample may be carry-over from other donors' samples. Sequenced: PBMCs. The CDR3 coding sequence is TGTGCCAGCAGCTTAGCGCCGGCGGGGGACTATGGCTACACCTTC. Protein product: CASSLAPAGDYGYTF.